This T cell receptor beta chain was identified during a study of cytomegalovirus exposure and HLA in healthy donors. Libraries were prepared by immunoSEQ multiplex PCR; TCRdb keeps only in-frame clonotypes and omits some of them. The sample records 150,000 to 200,000 clones, 95% to 96% being singletons. Germline trimming cut 5 bases from V and 0 bases from J; bases unmatched to any gene: 6. Germline V gene lookup returns CDR1 KGHSH and CDR2 LQKENI. This CDR3 has 17 amino acids. The specimen sequenced was PBMCs. This sequence was found in a woman between 18 and 29 years old in good health and CMV-seronegative. V and J are TRBV18 and TRBJ2-1; TRBD2 aligns across 11 bases. CDR3 loop: CASSSLTSGSSYNEQFF. The DNA of the CDR3 is TGTGCCAGCTCATCGCTTACTAGCGGGAGCTCCTACAATGAGCAGTTCTTC. Full variable domain (remainder filled in from reference TRBV18 and TRBJ2-1): NAGVMQNPRHLVRRRGQEARLRCSPMKGHSHVYWYRQLPEEGLKFMVYLQKENIIDESGMPKERFSAEFPKEGPSILRIQQVVRGDSAAYFCASSSLTSGSSYNEQFFGPGTRLTVL.